This is a list of T cell receptor beta chains from one sample in a study of blood T cell repertoires in COVID-19. Method: immunoSEQ multiplex PCR; TCRdb's copy keeps in-frame clones and lacks some. The table shows fewer than 200,000 clones, with around four fifths occurring only once. The source material was peripheral blood. Receptors were obtained from a man aged 35-49 years who had recovered from COVID-19. Both conserved end residues are part of each CDR3. D genes are given only for firm matches. Size values are once, few and many counts, or a class for expanded clones, and some rows have none.

size	V	J	D	CDR3	DNA
-	TRBV6-5	TRBJ2-1	TRBD2	CASTRGRKEFF	TGTGCCAGCACTCGCGGGAGGAAGGAGTTCTTC
-	TRBV11-3	TRBJ1-2	-	CASSSNGRQGYGYTF	TGTGCCAGCAGCTCAAACGGCCGGCAGGGATATGGCTACACCTTC
-	TRBV6-2/TRBV6-3	TRBJ2-7	TRBD2	CASSQGTSGRNEQYF	TGTGCCAGCAGTCAAGGGACTAGCGGGAGGAACGAGCAGTACTTC
-	TRBV5-1	TRBJ2-1	-	CASSLRAAYNEQFF	TGCGCCAGCAGCTTACGAGCGGCTTACAATGAGCAGTTCTTC
-	TRBV6-1	TRBJ1-1	TRBD1	CASSETGWEDTEAFF	TGTGCCAGCAGTGAGACAGGGTGGGAGGACACTGAAGCTTTCTTT
-	TRBV12-5	TRBJ1-6	-	CASGLVQGTPLHF	TGTGCTAGTGGTTTGGTGCAGGGAACACCCCTCCACTTT
-	TRBV28	TRBJ2-6	-	CASSLAPDGANVLTF	TGTGCCAGCAGTTTGGCCCCCGATGGGGCCAACGTCCTGACTTTC
-	TRBV7-2	TRBJ1-2	-	CASSLSGQGGGYTF	TGTGCCAGCAGCTTATCGGGGCAGGGAGGGGGCTACACCTTC
-	TRBV28	TRBJ1-2	-	CASSLSGGRGYGYTF	TGTGCCAGCAGTTTAAGTGGGGGCAGGGGCTATGGCTACACCTTC
once	TRBV4-2	TRBJ2-7	-	CASSQAGSLWEQYF	TGTGCCAGCAGCCAAGCGGGAAGCCTCTGGGAGCAGTACTTC
-	TRBV14	TRBJ2-2	-	CASSLFAAANTGELFF	TGTGCCAGCAGCCTTTTCGCGGCAGCGAACACCGGGGAGCTGTTTTTT
-	TRBV24-1	TRBJ2-1	TRBD2	CATSDYREEARNEQFF	TGTGCCACCAGTGATTACCGGGAGGAAGCTAGGAATGAGCAGTTCTTC
-	TRBV6-1	TRBJ1-2	-	CASSEARGVDGYTF	TGTGCCAGCAGTGAAGCGCGCGGGGTCGACGGCTACACCTTC
-	TRBV7-2	TRBJ2-7	-	CASSAAQFYYEQYF	TGTGCCAGCAGCGCCGCCCAGTTTTACTACGAGCAGTACTTC
-	TRBV19	TRBJ1-1	-	CASRGMNTEAFF	TGTGCCAGTAGGGGCATGAACACTGAAGCTTTCTTT
-	TRBV10-3	TRBJ2-5	-	CAISVRRYGQETQYF	TGTGCCATCAGTGTTCGGAGGTATGGGCAAGAGACCCAGTACTTC
-	TRBV4-3	TRBJ1-4	TRBD1	CASSRTGTGATNEKLFF	TGCGCCAGCAGCCGCACCGGGACAGGGGCAACTAATGAAAAACTGTTTTTT
-	TRBV19	TRBJ1-1	-	CASSIGWQNTEAFF	TGTGCCAGTAGTATAGGGTGGCAGAACACTGAAGCTTTCTTT
-	TRBV6-2/TRBV6-3	TRBJ2-1	TRBD1	CASSTGVRYNEQFF	TGTGCCAGCAGTACAGGGGTCCGCTACAATGAGCAGTTCTTC
-	TRBV7-2	TRBJ2-7	TRBD2	CASSRTSGSYEQYF	TGTGCCAGCAGCCGGACTAGCGGGAGCTACGAGCAGTACTTC
-	TRBV19	TRBJ1-3	-	CASSSTGTGNTIYF	TGTGCCAGTAGCTCGACAGGTACAGGAAACACCATATATTTT
-	TRBV9	TRBJ2-7	TRBD2	CASSQGLAAEQYF	TGTGCCAGCAGCCAGGGACTAGCGGCTGAGCAGTACTTC
-	TRBV15	TRBJ2-4	-	CATSTNWGEVAKNIQYF	TGTGCCACCAGCACAAATTGGGGGGAGGTGGCCAAAAACATTCAGTACTTC
-	TRBV7-9	TRBJ2-7	-	CASSPGASYEQYF	TGTGCCAGCAGCCCAGGGGCATCCTACGAGCAGTACTTC
-	TRBV7-2	TRBJ2-5	TRBD2	CASRSSGGVETQYF	TGTGCCAGCAGGTCAAGCGGGGGGGTGGAGACCCAGTACTTC
-	TRBV4-3	TRBJ2-1	-	CASSQDAQGWDEQFF	TGCGCCAGCAGCCAAGATGCCCAGGGCTGGGATGAGCAGTTCTTC
-	TRBV7-2	TRBJ2-6	-	CASSLSNSGANVLTF	TGTGCCAGCAGCTTGAGTAACTCTGGGGCCAACGTCCTGACTTTC